The source of this T cell receptor beta chain is a study of human T cells and chemical hapten exposure. Study findings and constraints: There were significantly more large CDR3 similarity clusters among expanded TCRs than among controls.

TCRdb recomputed calls from the RACE reads with MiXCR, one row per CDR3 protein. The repertoire holds over 130,000 distinct CDR3 sequences, with 12% as singletons. V lost 1 base to trimming and J lost 8 bases, with 11 bases between them. The germline V gene has CDR1 SEHNR and CDR2 FQNEAQ (reference sequence). CDR3 length: 13 amino acids. This clonotype appeared a few times. Its specificity is not known. Time point noted: patch test 2, 6 weeks after DPC sensitization. The treatment: therapeutic diphenylcyclopropenone sensitization with weekly scalp DPC. The material was whole blood, obtained in connection with sensitization to the hapten diphenylcyclopropenone (DPC). The TCR comes from a woman aged 50 to 60 with alopecia areata. Some clones in this sample may be carry-over from other donors' samples. This rearrangement joins TRBV7-9 to TRBJ1-2, with D unresolved. The CDR3 is CASSLEGRRGYTF. CDR3 coding DNA: TGTGCCAGCAGCTTAGAGGGAAGGCGGGGCTACACCTTC.